Given below is one TCR beta chain in context. Its antigen is undetermined. This entry comes from a study of T cell clusters in autoimmune cytopenias. At the level of the study: TRB sequencing had a median about 52,000 reads and 2,000 to 3,000 distinct clonotypes per sample. Study outcomes and limitations: The T cell clusters were defined only in silico, without experimental functional validation. The cluster-lack signature was not seen for secondary cytopenia versus chronic lymphocytic leukemia. TRB repertoire shifts in secondary cytopenia and chronic lymphocytic leukemia mostly reflected lymphoma, not autoimmunity.

Approximately 40,000 genome equivalents of blood DNA were amplified for TRB. TRB rearrangements were amplified by touch-down multiplex PCR with mixed TRB-A/B primers. TCRdb re-analyzed the multiplex PCR reads; it lists each CDR3 protein once, without DNA. There are roughly 3,100 distinct CDR3 sequences in the sample, with more than 15% held by the top ten. Germline CDR1 is DFQATT and CDR2 is SNEGSKA (reference sequence). The CDR3 is 19 amino acids. This TCR was recovered from a human donor with an autoimmune cytopenia or autoimmune hepatitis (not recorded which). The rearrangement links TRBV20-1 to TRBJ2-2; TCRdb designates TRBD2, a call that cannot be tested without DNA. The sequencing sample was made of peripheral blood. CDR3 sequence reads: CSARPWASGGTRNTGELFF.